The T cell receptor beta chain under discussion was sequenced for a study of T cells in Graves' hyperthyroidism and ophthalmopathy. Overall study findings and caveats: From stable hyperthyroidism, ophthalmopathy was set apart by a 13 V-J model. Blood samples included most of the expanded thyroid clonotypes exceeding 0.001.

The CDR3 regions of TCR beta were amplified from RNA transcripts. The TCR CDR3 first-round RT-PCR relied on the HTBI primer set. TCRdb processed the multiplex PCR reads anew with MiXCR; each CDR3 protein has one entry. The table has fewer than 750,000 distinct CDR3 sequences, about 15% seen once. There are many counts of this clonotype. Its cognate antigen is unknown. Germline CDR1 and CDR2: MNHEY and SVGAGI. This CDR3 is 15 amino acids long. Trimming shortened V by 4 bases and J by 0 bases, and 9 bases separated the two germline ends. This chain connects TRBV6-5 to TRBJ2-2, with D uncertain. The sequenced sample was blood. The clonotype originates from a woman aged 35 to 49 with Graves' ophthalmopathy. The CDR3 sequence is CASSWIAANTGELFF. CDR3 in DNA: TGTGCCAGCAGTTGGATTGCCGCGAACACCGGGGAGCTGTTTTTT.